These T cell receptor beta chains were read from a single sample in a study of T cells in Graves' hyperthyroidism and ophthalmopathy. TCRdb ran MiXCR on the multiplex PCR reads and lists one entry per CDR3 protein. This table has hundreds of thousands of distinct CDR3 sequences, just under 20% appearing once. The source material was blood. The receptors were gathered from a man aged 40-50 years with Graves' ophthalmopathy. Both conserved end residues are part of each CDR3. A D gene is named only where the DNA matches it firmly. The size field is filled for only some rows; it gives once, few, many or a size class.

TRBV19	many	-	TRBJ1-1	17	CASSIRASGRLNTEAFF	TGTGCCAGTAGTATAAGGGCCTCAGGGAGATTGAACACTGAAGCTTTCTTT
TRBV7-2	many	-	TRBJ2-7	15	CASSLSGQMAYEQYF	TGTGCCAGCAGCTTATCTGGACAGATGGCTTACGAGCAGTACTTC
TRBV18	-	-	TRBJ1-1	16	CASSALPGTQNTEAFF	TGTGCCAGCTCAGCACTCCCCGGGACACAGAACACTGAAGCTTTCTTT
TRBV30	many	-	TRBJ2-5	16	CAWKGLGQPLQETQYF	TGTGCCTGGAAGGGCCTTGGACAGCCTCTTCAAGAGACCCAGTACTTC
TRBV11-2	many	-	TRBJ2-5	16	CASSWGRAPFQETQYF	TGTGCCAGCAGCTGGGGAAGGGCTCCCTTCCAAGAGACCCAGTACTTC
TRBV7-9	-	TRBD2	TRBJ2-3	16	CASSPRRREGTDTQYF	TGTGCCAGCAGCCCCCGGCGGCGGGAGGGCACAGATACGCAGTATTTT
TRBV7-9	-	-	TRBJ1-6	15	CASSSSGIINSPLHF	TGTGCCAGCAGCTCCTCAGGGATAATAAATTCACCCCTCCACTTT
TRBV5-1	few	-	TRBJ2-2	15	CASSLAVIDTGELFF	TGCGCCAGCAGCTTGGCCGTGATAGACACCGGGGAGCTGTTTTTT
TRBV6-6	-	-	TRBJ2-5	14	CASGYSGSRETQYF	TGTGCCAGCGGTTACTCGGGGAGTAGGGAGACCCAGTACTTC
TRBV7-8	many	-	TRBJ1-2	13	CASSLGTQYGYTF	TGTGCCAGCAGCCTGGGGACTCAGTATGGCTACACCTTC
TRBV10-3	few	TRBD2	TRBJ2-5	14	CAISPSSGQETQYF	TGTGCCATCAGCCCCTCTAGCGGCCAAGAGACCCAGTACTTC
TRBV6-1	-	TRBD1	TRBJ1-3	14	CASSSQGGGNTIYF	TGTGCCAGCAGTTCACAGGGGGGTGGAAACACCATATATTTT
TRBV2	-	-	TRBJ2-1	16	CASSFTGTESYNEQFF	TGTGCCAGCAGTTTCACCGGGACGGAATCCTACAATGAGCAGTTCTTC
TRBV5-4	few	-	TRBJ2-2	15	CASSSGNGFTGELFF	TGTGCCAGCAGCTCGGGGAACGGTTTCACCGGGGAGCTGTTTTTT
TRBV7-8	-	-	TRBJ2-2	14	CASSHLRATGELFF	TGCGCCAGCAGCCACCTTAGGGCAACCGGGGAGCTGTTTTTT
TRBV6-1	few	-	TRBJ2-1	17	CASSRVLGQAVYNEQFF	TGTGCCAGCAGTCGGGTGTTGGGACAAGCCGTATACAATGAGCAGTTCTTC
TRBV6-5	-	-	TRBJ1-1	15	CASSYSGGISTEAFF	TGTGCCAGCAGTTACTCGGGGGGGATTAGCACTGAAGCTTTCTTT
TRBV30	-	-	TRBJ1-1	13	CAWKSGLNTEAFF	TGTGCCTGGAAATCGGGCCTGAACACTGAAGCTTTCTTT
TRBV14	few	TRBD2	TRBJ2-1	17	CASSPKWGLAGGNEQFF	TGTGCCAGCAGCCCCAAGTGGGGACTAGCGGGGGGCAATGAGCAGTTCTTC
TRBV7-2	-	TRBD2	TRBJ2-1	16	CASSLLAGVGWDEQFF	TGTGCCAGCAGCTTGCTAGCGGGAGTGGGGTGGGATGAGCAGTTCTTC
TRBV9	-	-	TRBJ1-2	14	CASSPTGKIYGYTF	TGTGCCAGCAGCCCCACAGGGAAAATCTATGGCTACACCTTC
TRBV27	few	-	TRBJ1-3	16	CASSSRPGNSGNTIYF	TGTGCCAGCAGTTCTCGACCCGGTAACTCTGGAAACACCATATATTTT
TRBV18	-	-	TRBJ1-1	16	CASSPPRRAANTEAFF	TGTGCCAGCTCACCCCCACGACGGGCTGCGAACACTGAAGCTTTCTTT
TRBV15	few	-	TRBJ2-5	13	CATSRDPGETQYF	TGTGCCACCAGCAGAGATCCTGGCGAGACCCAGTACTTC
TRBV30	many	-	TRBJ2-2	12	CAWSVRGGELFF	TGTGCCTGGAGTGTACGGGGCGGGGAGCTGTTTTTT
TRBV19	-	TRBD1	TRBJ2-7	14	CASTVRGRFAEQYF	TGTGCCAGTACCGTCAGGGGGCGTTTTGCCGAGCAGTACTTC
TRBV29-1	few	-	TRBJ2-2	13	CSVDVLEAGELFF	TGCAGCGTCGACGTATTGGAGGCCGGGGAGCTGTTTTTT
TRBV7-2	few	-	TRBJ2-6	17	CASPPMRGLSGANVLTF	TGTGCCAGCCCTCCCATGCGGGGACTCTCTGGGGCCAACGTCCTGACTTTC
TRBV5-1	many	-	TRBJ1-1	15	CASSSRGRLNTEAFF	TGCGCCAGCAGCTCGAGGGGCAGGTTGAACACTGAAGCTTTCTTT
TRBV6-2/TRBV6-3	many	TRBD1	TRBJ1-5	16	CASRFSGTGSNQPQHF	TGTGCCAGCAGATTTTCCGGGACAGGGAGCAATCAGCCCCAGCATTTT
TRBV13	many	-	TRBJ1-2	14	CASSRRRGYYGYTF	TGTGCCAGCAGCCGCCGCCGGGGATACTATGGCTACACCTTC
TRBV6-1	-	TRBD1	TRBJ1-6	15	CASSPPGQNNSPLHF	TGTGCCAGCAGTCCTCCGGGACAGAATAATTCACCCCTCCACTTT
TRBV15	-	-	TRBJ1-4	16	CATSRFPDRDNEKLFF	TGTGCCACCAGCAGATTCCCGGACAGAGATAATGAAAAACTGTTTTTT
TRBV29-1	-	-	TRBJ2-7	14	CSAFETRIEGEQYF	TGCAGCGCCTTCGAGACTAGAATCGAAGGAGAGCAGTACTTC
TRBV6-1	many	-	TRBJ1-2	12	CASSQGLHGYTF	TGTGCCAGCAGTCAGGGTTTGCATGGCTACACCTTC
TRBV7-2	-	-	TRBJ2-2	16	CASSPHGFQGTGELFF	TGTGCCAGCAGCCCACACGGTTTCCAGGGAACCGGGGAGCTGTTTTTT
TRBV6-2/TRBV6-3	few	TRBD2	TRBJ2-5	17	CASSVPVSGRARETQYF	TGTGCCAGCAGTGTCCCAGTTAGCGGGAGGGCCCGAGAGACCCAGTACTTC
TRBV12-3/TRBV12-4	many	TRBD2	TRBJ2-2	14	CASSLLAGSGELFF	TGTGCCAGCAGTTTACTAGCGGGGTCTGGGGAGCTGTTTTTT
TRBV10-1	-	-	TRBJ1-2	13	CAFSRNLVRGYTF	TGCGCCTTTAGCCGCAACCTGGTGCGGGGCTACACCTTC
TRBV7-8	many	-	TRBJ2-7	13	CASSTGPGNEQYF	TGTGCCAGCAGCACTGGACCCGGGAACGAGCAGTACTTC
TRBV30	many	-	TRBJ2-1	13	CATRSVTYNEQFF	TGTGCCACTCGGAGTGTGACATACAATGAGCAGTTCTTC
TRBV25-1	few	-	TRBJ1-6	15	CASSGDPGVYSPLHF	TGTGCCAGCAGTGGTGACCCAGGGGTGTACTCACCCCTCCACTTT
TRBV6-5	few	-	TRBJ1-2	15	CASSYSRGSDYGYTF	TGTGCCAGCAGTTACTCTCGGGGGTCGGACTATGGCTACACCTTC
TRBV29-1	-	-	TRBJ2-2	13	CSVSDRFPGELFF	TGCAGCGTATCTGACAGGTTCCCCGGGGAGCTGTTTTTT
TRBV7-2	-	TRBD1	TRBJ1-2	17	CASSLDGQGRWDYGYTF	TGTGCCAGCAGCTTAGATGGACAGGGACGTTGGGACTATGGCTACACCTTC
TRBV4-3	-	TRBD1	TRBJ2-3	15	CASSQGTGSADTQYF	TGCGCCAGCAGCCAAGGGACAGGGTCAGCAGATACGCAGTATTTT
TRBV4-1	-	-	TRBJ1-1	17	CASSQGRIGLENTEAFF	TGCGCCAGCAGCCAGGGGAGGATAGGGTTGGAGAACACTGAAGCTTTCTTT
TRBV28	many	-	TRBJ2-3	16	CASSFWGGASTDTQYF	TGTGCCAGCAGTTTTTGGGGGGGCGCTAGCACAGATACGCAGTATTTT